The clone carrying this T cell receptor (beta chain) was seen a few times. The sample belongs to a study of cytomegalovirus exposure and HLA in healthy donors. PCR involved 60 Vbeta and 13 Jbeta primers. This table comes from immunoSEQ multiplex PCR, and its TCRdb copy is limited to in-frame clones, with some not included. Of approximately 210,000 clones detected, around 86% appear once; the ten largest clones hold around 1.5%. In germline, CDR1 is SGHTA, CDR2 FQGNSA. The CDR3 spans 15 residues. The V and J ends lost 4 bases and 2 bases, in that order; junction bases with no gene match: 7. The clonotype comes from a woman between 18 and 29 years old in good health and CMV-seronegative. This chain links TRBV7-2 with TRBJ2-7, with 8 bases fitting TRBD2. Sample: PBMCs. CDR3 residues: CASSSGGRLAYEQYF. For the CDR3, the DNA is TGTGCCAGCAGCTCGGGGGGGAGACTAGCCTACGAGCAGTACTTC.